This T cell receptor beta chain was identified in a study of Graves' ophthalmopathy and Graves' hyperthyroidism. The authors amplified TCR beta CDR3 regions from RNA transcripts. First-round RT-PCR employed HTBI primers, with a second-round multiplex PCR after it. TCRdb recomputed calls from the multiplex PCR reads with MiXCR, one row per CDR3 protein. The table has about half a million distinct CDR3 sequences, under 15% seen once. In its sample, this clonotype was seen many times. Its antigen is currently unknown. V lost 7 bases and J 7 bases, leaving 16 bases between the germline ends. The CDR3 totals 12 residues. Germline V gene lookup returns CDR1 SQVTM and CDR2 ANQGSEA. Whole-study results and caveats: The model predicted progression of ophthalmopathy with a sensitivity of roughly 65%, and its specificity was around 72%.

Uncontrolled infections, pregnancy, lactation or other autoimmune diseases led to patient exclusion. Sequenced sample: blood. This sequence was found in a woman in her thirties with Graves' ophthalmopathy. The V and J genes are TRBV29-1 and TRBJ1-1, with D perhaps TRBD1 (6 bases). CDR3 DNA: TGCAGCGGTCAGGGGATACAGGATGAAGCTTTCTTT. Amino acids: CSGQGIQDEAFF.